The T cell receptor beta chain under discussion was sequenced for a study of CXCR3-negative and CXCR3-positive naive CD8 T cells. The overall study: TRB reads totalled about 140 million, about 1.5 +/- 0.3 million per library.

The CDR3 is 16 residues long. Germline V gene lookup returns CDR1 LNHDA and CDR2 SQIVND (reference sequence). Findings and limits, study-wide: Naive cells positive for CXCR3 carried more hydrophobic TRB CDR3s than CXCR3-negative ones. Both naive subsets showed comparably high diversity, and memory CD8+ cells showed much lower diversity. The level of CXCR3 expression partially decreased after cryopreservation; the majority of assays used fresh PBMCs.

5' RACE with UMI labels generated the TRB cDNA libraries. Using the 5' RACE reads, TCRdb records one entry per CDR3 protein without DNA. This sample's clone table lists approximately 6,000 distinct CDR3 sequences. In regard to this clonotype: Its cognate antigen is unknown.

The sequencing sample was made of naive CXCR3+ CD8+ T cells from blood. The subset was: CD45RO-CCR7+CD27+CD95- naive CD8+ T cells expressing CXCR3 (TNR3+). This chain connects TRBV19 to TRBJ1-1. This clonotype was sampled from a human donor in good health. Some clones in this sample may be carry-over from other donors' samples. The CDR3 reads CASSIGAGGINTEAFF.